The sequence of this T cell receptor beta chain was determined in a study of monozygotic twins with inflammatory bowel disease. Study observations and caveats: Heterogeneous immunosuppressive treatment regimens may have introduced variability into patient repertoires.

As for this clonotype: What it binds is unknown.

CDR1 MNHEY and CDR2 SVGEGT come from the germline V gene. The length of the CDR3 is 16 residues. With the 5' RACE reads reprocessed, TCRdb shows one record per CDR3 protein and no DNA. The repertoire table contains a few hundred thousand distinct CDR3 sequences. After skipping T cell sorting, the authors isolated total RNA from whole blood. The receptor was derived from a human donor with ulcerative colitis or Crohn's disease, or a healthy co-twin of an affected twin (not recorded which). V is TRBV6-2 or TRBV6-3 and J is TRBJ2-1; TCRdb's assignment of TRBD1 cannot be checked, as there is no DNA. Sequencing was done on a sample of blood. The CDR3 sequence: CASSYSQQGSHNEQFF.